This T cell receptor beta chain stems from a study of blood T cell repertoires in COVID-19. Study context: PBMCs, B-cell-depleted T cells, or T cells were the source of the cDNA or gDNA that made up the material.

The germline gives CDR1 MGHRA, CDR2 YSYEKL. The V gene end was trimmed by 2 bases and the J gene end by 7 bases; junction bases not matched to a gene: 22. The CDR3 consists of 21 residues. Per the original methods: Counts of nucleated cells, estimated from reference gene primer amplification, were obtained. Only in-frame clones appear in the TCRdb table, and some are missing; sequencing was by immunoSEQ multiplex PCR. That table furnishes V, J and clone size, whereas the DNA furnished D and trimming. The data hold roughly 320,000 clones, with about 90% observed a single time. Seattle enrolled patients during active infection and tracked them longitudinally.

Sample: peripheral blood. V and J are TRBV4-1 and TRBJ2-1, with TRBD2 identical over 11 bases. This sequence originates from a woman between 50 and 59 years old with COVID-19, enrolled during active disease. CDR3 region: CASSQSGTSGLLTRLGNEQFF. In DNA, the CDR3 is TGCGCCAGCAGCCAATCCGGGACTAGCGGACTTCTTACTCGGCTAGGGAATGAGCAGTTCTTC.